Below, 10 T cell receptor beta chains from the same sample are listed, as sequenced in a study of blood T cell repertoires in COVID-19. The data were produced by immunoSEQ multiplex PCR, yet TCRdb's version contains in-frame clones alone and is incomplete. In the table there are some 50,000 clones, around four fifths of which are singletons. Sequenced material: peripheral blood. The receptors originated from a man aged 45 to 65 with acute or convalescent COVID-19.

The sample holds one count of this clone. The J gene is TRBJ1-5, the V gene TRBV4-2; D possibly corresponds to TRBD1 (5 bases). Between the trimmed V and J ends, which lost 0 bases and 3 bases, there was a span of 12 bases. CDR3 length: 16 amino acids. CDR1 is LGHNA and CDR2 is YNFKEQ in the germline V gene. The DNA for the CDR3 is TGTGCCAGCAGCCAAGATTCGGGGGACTTCAATCAGCCCCAGCATTTT. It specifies CASSQDSGDFNQPQHF.

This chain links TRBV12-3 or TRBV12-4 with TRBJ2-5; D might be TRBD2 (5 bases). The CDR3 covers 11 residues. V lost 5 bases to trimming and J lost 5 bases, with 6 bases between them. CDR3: CASSGGETQYF. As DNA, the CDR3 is TGTGCCAGCAGTGGCGGGGAGACCCAGTACTTC.

The CDR3 DNA reads as TGCGCCAGCAGCCTTCTAGCGGGGGGGCACCAGACCCAGTACTTC. This translates into CASSLLAGGHQTQYF. The V and J genes are TRBV4-1 and TRBJ2-5; 12 bases fit TRBD2. The CDR3 has 15 residues. Germline lookup yields CDR1 MGHRA and CDR2 YSYEKL. The junction had 6 bases not matched to a gene; V was cut back by 4 bases and J by 6 bases.

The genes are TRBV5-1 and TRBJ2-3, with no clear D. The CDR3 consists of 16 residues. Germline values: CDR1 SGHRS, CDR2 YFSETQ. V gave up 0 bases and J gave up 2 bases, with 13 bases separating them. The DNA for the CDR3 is TGCGCCAGCAGCTTGGTAACAGATGAAATCACAGATACGCAGTATTTT. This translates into CASSLVTDEITDTQYF.

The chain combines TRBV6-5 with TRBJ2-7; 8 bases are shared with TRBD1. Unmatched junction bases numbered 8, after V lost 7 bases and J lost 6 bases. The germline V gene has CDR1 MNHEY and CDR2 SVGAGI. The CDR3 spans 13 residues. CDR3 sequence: CASNINRGAEQYF. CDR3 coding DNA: TGTGCCAGCAACATAAACAGGGGGGCCGAGCAGTACTTC.

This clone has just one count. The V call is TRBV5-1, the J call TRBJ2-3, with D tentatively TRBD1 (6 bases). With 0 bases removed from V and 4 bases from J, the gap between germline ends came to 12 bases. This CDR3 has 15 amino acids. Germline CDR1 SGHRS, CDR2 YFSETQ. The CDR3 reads CASSLEGRGPDTQYF. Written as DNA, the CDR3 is TGCGCCAGCAGCTTGGAAGGCAGGGGCCCAGATACGCAGTATTTT.

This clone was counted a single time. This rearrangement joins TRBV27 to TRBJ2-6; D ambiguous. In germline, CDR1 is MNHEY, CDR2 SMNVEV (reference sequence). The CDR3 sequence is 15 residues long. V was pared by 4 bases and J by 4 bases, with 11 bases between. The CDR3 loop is CASSSLPPGANVLTF. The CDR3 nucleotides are TGTGCCAGCAGTTCCCTCCCCCCCGGGGCCAACGTCCTGACTTTC.

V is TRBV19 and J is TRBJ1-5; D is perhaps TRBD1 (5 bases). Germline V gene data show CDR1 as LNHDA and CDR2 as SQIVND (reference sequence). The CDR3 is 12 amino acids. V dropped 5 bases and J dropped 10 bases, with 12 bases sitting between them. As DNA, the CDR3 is TGTGCCAGTAGTGCACAGGTCCAACCCCAGCATTTT. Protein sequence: CASSAQVQPQHF.

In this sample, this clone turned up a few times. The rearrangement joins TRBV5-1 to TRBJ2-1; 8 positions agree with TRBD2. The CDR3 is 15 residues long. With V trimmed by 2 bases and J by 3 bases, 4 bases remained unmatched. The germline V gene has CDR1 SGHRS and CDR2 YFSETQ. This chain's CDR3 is CASSFSLAGYNEQFF. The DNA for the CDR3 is TGCGCCAGCAGCTTCAGCCTAGCGGGCTACAATGAGCAGTTCTTC.

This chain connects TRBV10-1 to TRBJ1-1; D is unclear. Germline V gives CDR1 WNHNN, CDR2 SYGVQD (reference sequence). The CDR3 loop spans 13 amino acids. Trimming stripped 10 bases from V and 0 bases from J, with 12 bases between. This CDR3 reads CATSLAMNTEAFF. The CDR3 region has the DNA TGCGCCACCTCCTTGGCCATGAACACTGAAGCTTTCTTT.